These 23 T cell receptor beta chains were all obtained from the same sample, sequenced in a study of shared clonotypes between healthy human individuals. The table came from immunoSEQ multiplex PCR; TCRdb's copy has only in-frame clones and leaves some out. The sample lists under 2,000,000 clones, about 95% occurring once. Terminally differentiated effector memory CD45RA+ cells were left out of the naive CD8 fraction, which was CD45RO-negative and positively selected for CCR7. The material sequenced was naive CD8+ T cells sorted from blood. The receptor set was obtained from a young man in good health.

The V and J genes are TRBV7-9 and TRBJ2-7, with D possibly matching TRBD2 (6 bases). V was clipped by 5 bases and J by 6 bases, with 14 bases between them. CDR3 size: 13 residues. Germline assignment: CDR1 SEHNR and CDR2 FQNEAQ (reference sequence). In DNA form, the CDR3 reads TGTGCCAGCAGCCCCGGGACTCCCCTCGAGCAGTACTTC. Translation gives CASSPGTPLEQYF.

In the case of this clone: Other DNA sequences from this sample encode an identical CDR3 as well. V gene TRBV7-3 combines with J gene TRBJ1-1; the D gene is possibly TRBD1 (5 bases). V lost 0 bases and J lost 2, with 7 bases in between. CDR3 length equals 14 residues. Germline lookup yields CDR1 SGHTA and CDR2 FQGTGA. As DNA, the CDR3 is TGTGCCAGCAGCTTAACAGGGGAAAACACTGAAGCTTTCTTT. This gives the protein CASSLTGENTEAFF.

In DNA form, the CDR3 reads TGTGCCAGCAGACCTCGGGACACAAGAGATCAGCCCCAGCATTTT. This encodes CASRPRDTRDQPQHF. The chain has TRBV28 and TRBJ1-5; TRBD1 might be the D (6 bases). Trimming shortened V by 6 bases and J by 5 bases, and 17 bases separated the two germline ends. CDR3 length: 15 amino acids. Germline V CDR1 and CDR2: MDHEN, SYDVKM.

The chain joins TRBV12-5 to TRBJ2-1; D not certain. Germline V lookup: CDR1 LGHNT, CDR2 FRNRAP. The CDR3 is made up of 14 amino acids. V lost 2 bases, J lost 6 bases, and 11 bases lay in between. CDR3 amino acids: CASGLLGWGNEQFF. DNA of the CDR3: TGTGCTAGTGGTTTGCTCGGATGGGGCAATGAGCAGTTCTTC.

The chain has TRBV5-8 and TRBJ1-2, with D possibly being TRBD1 (5 bases). Germline loops: CDR1 SGHTS, CDR2 YDEGEE. The ends were cut back, 3 bases at V and 3 bases at J, with 9 bases in the middle. The CDR3 runs 13 residues. CDR3 in amino acids: CASSWVTDYGYTF. The CDR3 region has the DNA TGTGCCAGCAGCTGGGTGACAGACTATGGCTACACCTTC.

The chain is built from TRBV6-6 and TRBJ2-7; tentative D call: TRBD1 (6 bases). Germline lookup yields CDR1 MNHNY and CDR2 SVGAGI (reference sequence). CDR3 length equals 14 residues. V lost 8 bases, J lost 3 bases, and 17 bases lay in between. Here the CDR3 DNA reads TGTGCCAGCCGGTCCGGGACATATCTCTACGAGCAGTACTTC. It specifies CASRSGTYLYEQYF.

The chain carries TRBV5-4 and TRBJ2-1, with 9 bases lining up with TRBD1. The J segment lost 15 bases and the V segment lost 1 base, leaving 14 bases of the junction unmatched. Germline V gene sequence: CDR1 SGHNT, CDR2 YYREEE (reference sequence). The length of the CDR3 is 15 residues. The CDR3 region has the DNA TGTGCCAGCAGCTTGTTGGGACAGGGTGTTCAAAGTCCGTTCTTC. Amino acid sequence: CASSLLGQGVQSPFF.

V usage is TRBV14 and J usage is TRBJ2-7, with D hard to call. CDR1 and CDR2 (germline): SGHDN, FVKESK. V was clipped by 2 bases and J by 3 bases, with 11 bases between them. CDR3 size: 14 residues. The CDR3 DNA sequence: TGTGCCAGCAGCCAAAGGACCCTGGACTACGAGCAGTACTTC. Translated: CASSQRTLDYEQYF.

The V and J genes are TRBV11-3 and TRBJ2-3, with TRBD2 as a possible D gene (6 bases). V lost 1 base, J lost 1 base, and 9 bases lay in between. This CDR3 has 15 amino acids. In germline, CDR1 is SGHNT, CDR2 YENEEA. CDR3 sequence (DNA): TGTGCCAGCAGCTTAGGTGGAGGGGGCACAGATACGCAGTATTTT. Residues: CASSLGGGGTDTQYF. The complete variable domain, with remaining parts taken from reference TRBV11-3 and TRBJ2-3, reads EAGVVQSPRYKIIEKKQPVAFWCNPISGHNTLYWYLQNLGQGPELLIRYENEEAVDDSQLPKDRFSAERLKGVDSTLKIQPAELGDSAVYLCASSLGGGGTDTQYFGPGTRLTVL.

The V gene is TRBV20-1, the J gene TRBJ1-1, with D possibly TRBD1 on 5 matching bases. The V end lost 4 bases, the J end lost 4 bases, and 7 bases lay between the germline ends. Germline lookup yields CDR1 DFQATT and CDR2 SNEGSKA (reference sequence). The CDR3 runs to 11 residues. The CDR3 is CSANGATEAFF. CDR3 in DNA: TGCAGTGCTAACGGGGCCACTGAAGCTTTCTTT.

V is TRBV5-4 and J is TRBJ2-3; D is unclear. Between the trimmed V and J ends, which lost 0 bases and 5 bases, there was a span of 19 bases. The germline V gene encodes CDR1 SGHNT and CDR2 YYREEE (reference sequence). This CDR3 has 17 amino acids. The CDR3 DNA sequence: TGTGCCAGCAGCTTGGAATACGGCGGCCTATCAGTAGATACGCAGTATTTT. Translated, it gives CASSLEYGGLSVDTQYF.

The genes are TRBV7-2 and TRBJ2-7; TRBD1 is a possible D gene (6 bases). The germline V gene encodes CDR1 SGHTA and CDR2 FQGNSA. This CDR3 region has 13 residues. V was pared by 0 bases and J by 12 bases, with 15 bases between. The CDR3 here is CASSLAEGGEAYF. Here the CDR3 DNA reads TGTGCCAGCAGCTTAGCCGAAGGGGGAGAGGCGTACTTC.

The chain joins TRBV11-3 to TRBJ2-5; 7 bases map to TRBD1. After removal of 6 bases from V and 2 bases from J, the junction contained 3 bases not matched to a gene. The CDR3 covers 13 residues. CDR1 and CDR2 from the germline V gene are SGHNT and YENEEA. CDR3 DNA: TGTGCCAGCAGTTGGGACAGTCAAGAGACCCAGTACTTC. This translates into CASSWDSQETQYF.

The chain carries TRBV30 and TRBJ2-3, with 14 positions matching TRBD2. The V segment lost 5 bases and the J segment 0 bases; nucleotides outside the gene matches: 22. The germline CDR1 and CDR2 sequences are GTSNPN and SVGIG (reference sequence). The CDR3 sequence is 22 residues long. CDR3 nucleotides: TGTGCCTGGTCTCCCTCCTCCGGACTAGCGGGAGGAATGCCGGTTAGCACAGATACGCAGTATTTT. It yields the protein CAWSPSSGLAGGMPVSTDTQYF.

On this clone itself: The identical CDR3 is also encoded by other nucleotide sequences in the sample. The chain joins TRBV5-6 to TRBJ1-1; the D is unclear. The CDR3 runs 12 residues. Looked up from germline, CDR1 is SGHDT and CDR2 is YYEEEE. V gave up 2 bases and J gave up 3 bases, with 5 bases separating them. For the CDR3, the DNA is TGTGCCAGCAGCTTCGCAGACACTGAAGCTTTCTTT. Translated: CASSFADTEAFF.

Written as DNA, the CDR3 is TGTGCCAGCAGCTTCACTAGCCAGTATGAGCAGTTCTTC. Protein product: CASSFTSQYEQFF. J is TRBJ2-1 and V is TRBV7-2, with D maybe TRBD2 (6 bases). Trimming removed 3 bases from V and 8 bases from J, with 11 bases in between. The length of the CDR3 is 13 residues. Germline V CDR1 and CDR2: SGHTA, FQGNSA.

J is TRBJ1-1 and V is TRBV6-6, with D possibly matching TRBD1 (5 bases). The CDR3 has 16 amino acids. From germline, CDR1 is MNHNY and CDR2 SVGAGI (reference sequence). V was trimmed by 6 bases and J by 6 bases, leaving 23 bases between them. As DNA, the CDR3 is TGTGCCAGCAGCCAACTACAAGACAGCCTTAAGGCTGAAGCTTTCTTT. It is translated as CASSQLQDSLKAEAFF.

V gene TRBV7-6 combines with J gene TRBJ1-5; 9 bases match TRBD1. Germline lookup yields CDR1 SGHVS and CDR2 FNYEAQ. V was pared by 2 bases and J by 5 bases, with 22 bases of the junction left unmatched. The CDR3 sequence is 21 residues long. The CDR3 bases are TGTGCCAGCAGCTTACTCGCCTCCATAGCCTACGGGACAGGGAACCATCAGCCCCAGCATTTT. Protein product: CASSLLASIAYGTGNHQPQHF.

This clone came up once. The chain uses TRBV7-6 and TRBJ1-4, with D unresolved. V lost 3 bases, J lost 5 bases, and 13 bases lay in between. This CDR3 is built from 15 residues. Germline V lookup: CDR1 SGHVS, CDR2 FNYEAQ. The chain's CDR3 is CASSLTPGGNEKLFF. The CDR3 DNA follows: TGTGCCAGCAGCTTGACCCCGGGAGGAAATGAAAAACTGTTTTTT.

V and J are TRBV25-1 and TRBJ2-3; D gene unclear. CDR1 and CDR2 from the germline V gene are MGHDK and SYGVNS. Trimming shortened V by 3 bases and J by 2 bases, and 9 bases separated the two germline ends. This CDR3 region has 14 residues. The CDR3: CASSDPSLTDTQYF. CDR3 DNA sequence: TGTGCCAGCAGTGATCCCAGCCTCACAGATACGCAGTATTTT.

The V and J genes are TRBV15 and TRBJ2-5; 7 nucleotides match TRBD1. Germline V CDR1 and CDR2: LNHNV, YYDKDF (reference sequence). With 4 bases clipped from V and 1 base from J, the junction kept 3 bases outside the gene matches. The CDR3 runs 14 residues. CDR3 sequence reads: CATSTRDSQETQYF. The DNA of the CDR3 is TGTGCCACCAGCACAAGGGACAGCCAAGAGACCCAGTACTTC.

This chain connects TRBV9 to TRBJ1-3, with D tentatively TRBD1 (5 bases). The V and J ends lost 2 bases and 2 bases respectively, with 11 bases between them. Per the germline V gene, CDR1 is SGDLS and CDR2 is YYNGEE. The CDR3 spans 15 residues. The chain's CDR3 is CASSVGGRAGNTIYF. CDR3 nucleotide sequence: TGTGCCAGCAGCGTCGGGGGAAGGGCTGGAAACACCATATATTTT.

The chain couples TRBV7-8 to TRBJ1-3, with 7 bases that match TRBD1. The CDR3 totals 15 residues. CDR1 SGHVS and CDR2 FQNEAQ come from the germline V gene. Trimming cost V 3 bases and J 4 bases; bases outside gene matches: 6. For the CDR3, the DNA is TGTGCCAGCAGCTTCCACCCGGGACAGGGAAACACCATATATTTT. As protein: CASSFHPGQGNTIYF. The variable domain in full, with the rest retrieved from reference TRBV7-8 and TRBJ1-3, is GAGVSQSPRYKVAKRGQDVALRCDPISGHVSLFWYQQALGQGPEFLTYFQNEAQLDKSGLPSDRFFAERPEGSVSTLKIQRTQQEDSAVYLCASSFHPGQGNTIYFGEGSWLTVV.